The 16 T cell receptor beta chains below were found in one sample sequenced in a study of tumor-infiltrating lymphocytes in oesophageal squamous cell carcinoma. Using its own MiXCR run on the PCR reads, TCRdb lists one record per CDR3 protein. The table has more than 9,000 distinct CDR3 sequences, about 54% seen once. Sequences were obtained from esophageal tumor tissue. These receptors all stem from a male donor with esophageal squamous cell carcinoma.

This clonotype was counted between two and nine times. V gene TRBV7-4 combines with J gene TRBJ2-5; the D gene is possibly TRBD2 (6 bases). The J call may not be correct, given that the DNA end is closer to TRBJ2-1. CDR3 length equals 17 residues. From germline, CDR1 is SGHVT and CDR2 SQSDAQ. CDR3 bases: TGTGCCAGCAGCTTAAAAATCGCGGGATTCACCTACAATGAGCAGTTCTTC. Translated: CASSLKIAGFTYNEQFF.

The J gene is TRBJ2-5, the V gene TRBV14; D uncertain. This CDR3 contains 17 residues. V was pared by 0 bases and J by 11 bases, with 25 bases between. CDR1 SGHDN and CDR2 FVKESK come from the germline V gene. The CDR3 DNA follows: TGTGCCAGCAGCCAAGAGACATTCACGCGAGGTCCAGATACGCAGTACTTC. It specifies CASSQETFTRGPDTQYF. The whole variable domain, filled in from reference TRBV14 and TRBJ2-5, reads EAGVTQFPSHSVIEKGQTVTLRCDPISGHDNLYWYRRVMGKEIKFLLHFVKESKQDESGMPNNRFLAERTGGTYSTLKVQPAELEDSGVYFCASSQETFTRGPDTQYFGPGTRLLVL.

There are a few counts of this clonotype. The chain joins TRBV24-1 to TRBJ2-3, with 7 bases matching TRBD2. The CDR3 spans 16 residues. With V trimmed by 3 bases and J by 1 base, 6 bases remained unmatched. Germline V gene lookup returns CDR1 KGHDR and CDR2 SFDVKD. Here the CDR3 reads CATSDMTSTGTDTQYF. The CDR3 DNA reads TGTGCCACCAGTGATATGACTAGCACGGGCACAGATACGCAGTATTTT.

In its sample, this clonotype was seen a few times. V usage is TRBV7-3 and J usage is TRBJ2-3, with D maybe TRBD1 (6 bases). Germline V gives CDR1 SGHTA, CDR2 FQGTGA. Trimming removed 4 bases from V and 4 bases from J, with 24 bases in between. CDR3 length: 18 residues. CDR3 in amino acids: CASSSPNSRGHFADTQYF. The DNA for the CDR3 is TGTGCCAGCAGCTCTCCCAACTCGAGGGGACATTTCGCAGATACGCAGTATTTT.

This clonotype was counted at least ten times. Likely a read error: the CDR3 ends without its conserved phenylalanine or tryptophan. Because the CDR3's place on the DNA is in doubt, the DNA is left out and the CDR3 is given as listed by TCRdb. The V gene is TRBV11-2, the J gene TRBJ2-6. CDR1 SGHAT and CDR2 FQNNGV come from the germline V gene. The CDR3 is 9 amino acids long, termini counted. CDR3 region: CASSLEFGS.

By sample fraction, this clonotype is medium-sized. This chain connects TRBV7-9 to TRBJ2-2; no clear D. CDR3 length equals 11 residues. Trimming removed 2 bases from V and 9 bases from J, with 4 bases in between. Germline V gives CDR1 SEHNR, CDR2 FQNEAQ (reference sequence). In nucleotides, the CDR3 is TGTGCCAGCAGCTTAAAACGGGAGCTGTTTTTT. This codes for CASSLKRELFF.

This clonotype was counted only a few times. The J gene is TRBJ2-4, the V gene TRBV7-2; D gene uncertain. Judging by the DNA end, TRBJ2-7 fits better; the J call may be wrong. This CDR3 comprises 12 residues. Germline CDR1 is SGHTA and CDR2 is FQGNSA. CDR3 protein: CASSSFGYEQYF. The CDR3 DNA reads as TGTGCCAGCAGCAGCTTTGGGTACGAGCAGTACTTC.

CDR3 DNA sequence: TGTGCCAGCAACCACGGGACAGGCTACGAGCAGTACTTC. Residues: CASNHGTGYEQYF. The chain employs TRBV6-2 or TRBV6-3 and TRBJ2-5, with TRBD1 matching over 8 bases. The end of the DNA aligns better with TRBJ2-7, so the J call may be wrong. From germline, CDR1 is MNHEY and CDR2 SVGEGT. There are 13 residues in the CDR3.

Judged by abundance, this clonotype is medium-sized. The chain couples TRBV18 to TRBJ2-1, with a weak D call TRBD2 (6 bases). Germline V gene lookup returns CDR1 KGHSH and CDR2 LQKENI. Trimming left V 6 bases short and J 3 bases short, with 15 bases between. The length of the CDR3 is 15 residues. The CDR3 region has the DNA TGTGCCAGCTCGACTTCCGGACTACACTACAATGAGCAGTTCTTC. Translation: CASSTSGLHYNEQFF.

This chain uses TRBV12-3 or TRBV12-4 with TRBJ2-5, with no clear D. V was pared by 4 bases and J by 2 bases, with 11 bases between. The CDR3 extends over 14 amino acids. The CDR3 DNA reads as TGTGCCAGCAGTTATAGGGCGACGCAAGAGACCCAGTACTTC. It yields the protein CASSYRATQETQYF.

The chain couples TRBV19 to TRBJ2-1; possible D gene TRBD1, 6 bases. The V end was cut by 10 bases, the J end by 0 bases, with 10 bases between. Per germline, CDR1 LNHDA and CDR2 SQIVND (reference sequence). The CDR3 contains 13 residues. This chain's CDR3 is CATRGNSYNEQFF. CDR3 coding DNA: TGTGCCACTAGGGGGAACTCCTACAATGAGCAGTTCTTC. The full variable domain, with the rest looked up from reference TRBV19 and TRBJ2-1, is DGGITQSPKYLFRKEGQNVTLSCEQNLNHDAMYWYRQDPGQGLRLIYYSQIVNDFQKGDIAEGYSVSREKKESFPLTVTSAQKNPTAFYLCATRGNSYNEQFFGPGTRLTVL.

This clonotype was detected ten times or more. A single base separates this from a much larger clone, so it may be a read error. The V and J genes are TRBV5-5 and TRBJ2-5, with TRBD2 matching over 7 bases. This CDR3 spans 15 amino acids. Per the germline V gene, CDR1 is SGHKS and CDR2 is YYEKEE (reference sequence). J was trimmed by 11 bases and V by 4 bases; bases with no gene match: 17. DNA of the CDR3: TGTGCCAGCAGCCCCATTGGGCGGGAGAGGGATGAGCAGTACTTC. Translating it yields CASSPIGRERDEQYF.

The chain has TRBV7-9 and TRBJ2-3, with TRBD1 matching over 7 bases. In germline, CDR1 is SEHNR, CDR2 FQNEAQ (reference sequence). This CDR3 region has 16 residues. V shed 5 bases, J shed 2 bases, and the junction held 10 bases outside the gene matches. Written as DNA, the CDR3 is TGTGCCAGCAGCCCCCCGGGACAGATAAACACAGATACGCAGTATTTT. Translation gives CASSPPGQINTDTQYF.

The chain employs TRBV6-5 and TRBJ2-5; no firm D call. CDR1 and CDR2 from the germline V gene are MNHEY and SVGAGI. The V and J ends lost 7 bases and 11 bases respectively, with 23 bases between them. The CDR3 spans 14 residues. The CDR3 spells CASIPNPTYNEQYF. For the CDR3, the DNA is TGTGCCAGCATACCCAATCCCACCTACAATGAGCAGTACTTC.

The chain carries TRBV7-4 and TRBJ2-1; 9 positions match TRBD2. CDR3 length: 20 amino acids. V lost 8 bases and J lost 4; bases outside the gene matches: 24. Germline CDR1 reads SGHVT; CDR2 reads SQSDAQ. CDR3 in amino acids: CASLLSGRTLDDQLYNEQFF. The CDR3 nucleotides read TGTGCCAGCTTGTTAAGCGGGAGGACCCTCGACGATCAATTATACAATGAGCAGTTCTTC.

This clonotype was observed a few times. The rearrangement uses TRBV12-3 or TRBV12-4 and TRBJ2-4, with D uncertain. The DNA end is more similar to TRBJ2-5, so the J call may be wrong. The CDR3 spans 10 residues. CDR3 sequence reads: CASSGETQYF. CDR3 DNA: TGTGCCAGCTCGGGAGAGACCCAGTACTTC.